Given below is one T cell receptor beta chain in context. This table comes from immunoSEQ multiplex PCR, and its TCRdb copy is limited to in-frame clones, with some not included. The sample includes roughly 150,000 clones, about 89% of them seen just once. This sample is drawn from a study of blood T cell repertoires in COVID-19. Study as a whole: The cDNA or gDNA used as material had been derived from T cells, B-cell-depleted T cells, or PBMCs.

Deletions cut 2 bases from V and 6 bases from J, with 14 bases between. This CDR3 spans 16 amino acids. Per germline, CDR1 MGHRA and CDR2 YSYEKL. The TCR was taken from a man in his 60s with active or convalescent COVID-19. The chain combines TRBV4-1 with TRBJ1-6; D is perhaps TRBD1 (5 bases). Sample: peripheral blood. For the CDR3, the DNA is TGCGCCAGCAGCCAAAATCCAGACAGCCGTAATTCACCCCTCCACTTT. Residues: CASSQNPDSRNSPLHF.